This is a list of T cell receptor beta chains from one sample in a study of T cell responses to AZD1222 COVID-19 vaccine. Produced via immunoSEQ multiplex PCR; TCRdb's table is partial and in-frame only. Of approximately 300,000 clones in the sample, about 94% were seen once. The source was peripheral blood, collected 28 days after the second AZD1222 dose. These receptors were taken from an adult who received the AZD1222 COVID-19 vaccine. Both conserved end residues are part of each CDR3. The D gene is left open where the match is weak. Rows give clone size only sometimes, using once, few, many, or a class for an expanded clone.

D	V	J	size	CDR3	DNA
-	TRBV28	TRBJ2-7	once	CASTVMGARSYEQYF	TGTGCCAGCACCGTTATGGGGGCAAGATCCTACGAGCAGTACTTC
TRBD2	TRBV7-9	TRBJ2-1	-	CASSRWLSGSGENEQFF	TGTGCCAGCAGCAGGTGGCTTAGCGGGAGCGGAGAGAATGAGCAGTTCTTC
-	TRBV5-3	TRBJ2-7	-	CARSSPGHVTTYEQYF	TGTGCCAGAAGCTCCCCGGGGCACGTTACTACCTACGAGCAGTACTTC
-	TRBV12-3/TRBV12-4	TRBJ2-7	once	CASSFIDEQYF	TGTGCCAGCAGTTTTATAGACGAGCAGTACTTC
-	TRBV11-2	TRBJ2-7	once	CASSLVGTYYEQYF	TGTGCCAGCAGCTTAGTAGGGACTTACTACGAGCAGTACTTC
-	TRBV18	TRBJ1-3	-	CASSPITDARSGNTIYF	TGTGCCAGCTCACCGATCACCGACGCGCGCTCTGGAAACACCATATATTTT
-	TRBV11-1	TRBJ2-3	once	CASSLAHPDTQYF	TGTGCCAGCAGCTTGGCTCACCCAGATACGCAGTATTTT
-	TRBV7-2	TRBJ1-2	once	CASSPDLYGTF	TGTGCCAGCAGCCCGGACCTCTATGGCACCTTC
-	TRBV9	TRBJ2-3	-	CASSVAVQHSTDTQYF	TGTGCCAGCAGCGTAGCGGTTCAGCATAGCACAGATACGCAGTATTTT
-	TRBV5-1	TRBJ2-3	-	CASSQGGGGSTDTQYF	TGCGCCAGCAGTCAAGGGGGGGGCGGGAGCACAGATACGCAGTATTTT
-	TRBV4-2	TRBJ1-2	-	CASSQTGFNYGYTF	TGTGCCAGCAGCCAAACAGGTTTTAACTATGGCTACACCTTC